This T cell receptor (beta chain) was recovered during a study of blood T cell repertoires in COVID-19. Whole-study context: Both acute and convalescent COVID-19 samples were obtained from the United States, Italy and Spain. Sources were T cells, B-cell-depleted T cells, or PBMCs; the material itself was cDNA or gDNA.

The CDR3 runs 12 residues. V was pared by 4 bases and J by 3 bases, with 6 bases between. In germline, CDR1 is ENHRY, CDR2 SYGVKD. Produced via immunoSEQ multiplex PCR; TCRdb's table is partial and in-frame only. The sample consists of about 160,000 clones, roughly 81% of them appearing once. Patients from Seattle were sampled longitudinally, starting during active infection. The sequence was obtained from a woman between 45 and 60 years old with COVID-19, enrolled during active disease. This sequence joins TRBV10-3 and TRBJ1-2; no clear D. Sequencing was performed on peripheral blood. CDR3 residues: CAISGGDYGYTF. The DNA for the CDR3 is TGTGCCATCAGTGGCGGGGACTATGGCTACACCTTC.